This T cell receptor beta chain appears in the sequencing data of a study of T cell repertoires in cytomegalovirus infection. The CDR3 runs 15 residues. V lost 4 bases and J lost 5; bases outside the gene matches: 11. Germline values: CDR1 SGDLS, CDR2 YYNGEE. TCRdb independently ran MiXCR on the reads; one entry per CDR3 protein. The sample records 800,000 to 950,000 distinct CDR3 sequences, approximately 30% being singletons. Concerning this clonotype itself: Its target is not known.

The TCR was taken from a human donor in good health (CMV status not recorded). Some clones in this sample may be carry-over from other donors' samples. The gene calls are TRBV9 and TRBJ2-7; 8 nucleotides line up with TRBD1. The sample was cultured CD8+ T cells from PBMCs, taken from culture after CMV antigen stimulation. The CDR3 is CASSLGQGKSDEQYF. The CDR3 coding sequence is TGTGCCAGCAGCCTCGGACAGGGTAAAAGCGACGAGCAGTACTTC. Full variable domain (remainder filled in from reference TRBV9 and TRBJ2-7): DSGVTQTPKHLITATGQRVTLRCSPRSGDLSVYWYQQSLDQGLQFLIQYYNGEERAKGNILERFSAQQFPDLHSELNLSSLELGDSALYFCASSLGQGKSDEQYFGPGTRLTVT.